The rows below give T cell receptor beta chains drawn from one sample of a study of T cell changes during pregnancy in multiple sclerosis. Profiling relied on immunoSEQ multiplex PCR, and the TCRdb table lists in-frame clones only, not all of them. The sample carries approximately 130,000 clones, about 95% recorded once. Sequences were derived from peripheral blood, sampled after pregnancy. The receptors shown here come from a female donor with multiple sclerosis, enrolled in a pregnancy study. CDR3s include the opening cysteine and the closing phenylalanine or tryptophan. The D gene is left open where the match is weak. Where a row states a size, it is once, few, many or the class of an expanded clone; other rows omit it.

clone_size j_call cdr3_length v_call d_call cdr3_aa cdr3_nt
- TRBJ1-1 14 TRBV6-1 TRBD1 CASSATGGGTEAFF TGTGCCAGCAGTGCGACAGGGGGCGGCACTGAAGCTTTCTTT
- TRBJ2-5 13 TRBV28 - CASSVQGFETQYF TGTGCCAGCAGTGTTCAGGGATTCGAGACCCAGTACTTC
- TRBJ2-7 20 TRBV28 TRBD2 CASSLSGRGLAGENFYEQYF TGTGCCAGCAGTTTAAGTGGGAGGGGGCTAGCGGGAGAGAATTTCTACGAGCAGTACTTC
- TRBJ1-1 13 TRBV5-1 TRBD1 CASSFTGTGEAFF TGCGCCAGCAGCTTTACCGGGACAGGGGAAGCTTTCTTT
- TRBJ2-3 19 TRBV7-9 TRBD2 CASSSHTAGGYRGADTQYF TGTGCCAGCAGCTCGCACACGGCGGGAGGGTACCGCGGGGCAGATACGCAGTATTTT
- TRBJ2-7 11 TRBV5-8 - CASSHSSEQYF TGTGCCAGCAGCCACAGCTCCGAGCAGTACTTC
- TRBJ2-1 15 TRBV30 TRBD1 CAWSLVDRENNEQFF TGTGCCTGGAGCCTCGTAGACAGGGAAAACAATGAGCAGTTCTTC
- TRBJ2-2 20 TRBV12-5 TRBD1 CASGLSTGGVRTLNTGELFF TGTGCTAGTGGTTTGAGTACAGGGGGCGTTAGAACCCTCAACACCGGGGAGCTGTTTTTT
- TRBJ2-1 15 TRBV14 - CASSKQRQISNEQFF TGTGCCAGCAGCAAACAGCGACAGATTTCTAATGAGCAGTTCTTC
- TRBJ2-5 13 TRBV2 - CASSDPNGETQYF TGTGCCAGCAGTGACCCCAACGGAGAGACCCAGTACTTC
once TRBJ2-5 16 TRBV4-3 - CASSQELQGFGGTQYF TGCGCCAGCAGCCAAGAGTTACAGGGATTTGGTGGGACCCAGTACTTC
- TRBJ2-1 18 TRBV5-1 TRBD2 CASSLRTSGRGSYNEQFF TGCGCCAGCAGCTTAAGGACTAGCGGGAGGGGGTCCTACAATGAGCAGTTCTTC
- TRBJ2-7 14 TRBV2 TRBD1 CASSQTGGGYEQYF TGTGCCAGCAGTCAGACAGGGGGCGGCTACGAGCAGTACTTC
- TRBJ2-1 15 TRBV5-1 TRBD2 CASSLTREGLSEQFF TGCGCCAGCAGCTTGACGAGGGAGGGCCTTAGTGAGCAGTTCTTC
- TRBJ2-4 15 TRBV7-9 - CASSLAIGAKNIQYF TGTGCCAGCAGCTTAGCGATCGGGGCCAAAAACATTCAGTACTTC
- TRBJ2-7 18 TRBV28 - CASSLGGPTRRLSYEQYF TGTGCCAGCAGTTTGGGCGGGCCAACAAGAAGACTCTCCTACGAGCAGTACTTC
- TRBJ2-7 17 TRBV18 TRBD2 CASSPTSGGSPPYEQYF TGTGCCAGCTCACCAACCTCGGGCGGGAGCCCGCCCTACGAGCAGTACTTC
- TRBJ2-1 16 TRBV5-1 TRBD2 CASSFLTSGRTNEQFF TGCGCCAGCAGCTTCCTAACTAGCGGGAGGACCAATGAGCAGTTCTTC
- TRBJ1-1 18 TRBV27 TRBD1 CASWALTRGMVGDTEAFF TGTGCCAGCTGGGCCCTCACCAGGGGGATGGTAGGGGACACTGAAGCTTTCTTT
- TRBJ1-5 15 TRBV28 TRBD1 CASVEGTELNQPQHF TGTGCCAGCGTTGAGGGGACAGAGTTGAATCAGCCCCAGCATTTT
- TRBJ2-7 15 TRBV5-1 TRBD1 CASSLATGGLYEQYF TGCGCCAGCAGCTTGGCGACAGGGGGATTATACGAGCAGTACTTC
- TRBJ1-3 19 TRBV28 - CASSYPGGAGQSSGNTIYF TGTGCCAGCAGTTACCCCGGGGGAGCGGGACAAAGCTCTGGAAACACCATATATTTT
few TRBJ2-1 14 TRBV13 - CASSFGVGDTEQFF TGTGCCAGCAGCTTCGGAGTTGGGGACACTGAGCAGTTCTTC
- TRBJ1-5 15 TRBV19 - CASTLVLTGNQPQHF TGTGCCAGTACCTTGGTCCTCACGGGCAATCAGCCCCAGCATTTT
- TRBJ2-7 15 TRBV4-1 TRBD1 CASSQPGTGSIRLNF TGCGCCAGCAGCCAACCCGGGACAGGTTCCATACGATTGAACTTC
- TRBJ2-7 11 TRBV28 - CASSTYYEQYF TGTGCCAGCAGTACATACTACGAGCAGTACTTC
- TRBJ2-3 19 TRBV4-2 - CASSQTTPQGRRFTDTQYF TGTGCCAGCAGCCAAACGACACCTCAGGGGCGAAGGTTCACAGATACGCAGTATTTT
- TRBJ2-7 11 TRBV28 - CASSFSYEQYF TGTGCCAGCAGTTTTAGTTACGAGCAGTACTTC
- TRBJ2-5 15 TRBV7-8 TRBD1 CASSFGSGGAETQYF TGTGCCAGCAGCTTTGGTTCAGGGGGCGCAGAGACCCAGTACTTC
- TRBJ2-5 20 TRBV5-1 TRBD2 CASRRGVVASGVHTQETQYF TGCGCCAGCAGGAGGGGCGTTGTGGCTAGCGGAGTTCACACCCAAGAGACCCAGTACTTC
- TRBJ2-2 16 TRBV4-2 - CASSQDRQRNTGELFF TGTGCCAGCAGCCAAGATCGCCAGCGGAACACCGGGGAGCTGTTTTTT
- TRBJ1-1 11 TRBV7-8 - CASRTNTEAFF TGTGCCAGCAGAACAAACACTGAAGCTTTCTTT
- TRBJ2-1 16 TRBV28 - CASSLSPLASYNEQFF TGTGCCAGCAGTTTATCTCCACTAGCATCCTACAATGAGCAGTTCTTC
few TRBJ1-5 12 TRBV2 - CASSVSNQPQHF TGTGCCAGCAGCGTTTCGAATCAGCCCCAGCATTTT